The rows below give T cell receptor beta chains drawn from one sample of a study of T cells in Graves' hyperthyroidism and ophthalmopathy. Each CDR3 protein gets one entry after TCRdb re-called the multiplex PCR reads with MiXCR. The sample has around 620,000 distinct CDR3 sequences, around 16% seen once. The sample was blood. These receptors all stem from a woman aged 25 to 39 with Graves' hyperthyroidism. CDR3s include the opening cysteine and the closing phenylalanine or tryptophan. D genes are given only for firm matches. Clone size is shown for a subset of rows, as once, few, many or a class of expanded clone.

v_gene	d_gene	j_gene	abundance	CDR3aa	CDR3nt
TRBV5-8	.	TRBJ2-5	few	CASSTGTGETQYF	TGTGCCAGCAGCACCGGGACCGGAGAGACCCAGTACTTC
TRBV5-6	.	TRBJ2-7	.	CASSLGQGAYEHYF	TGTGCCAGCAGCTTGGGGCAGGGCGCCTACGAGCATTACTTC
TRBV4-1	.	TRBJ2-7	few	CASSQDVGGSYEQYF	TGCGCCAGCAGCCAAGATGTCGGGGGTTCCTACGAGCAGTACTTC
TRBV12-3/TRBV12-4	.	TRBJ1-5	many	CASSSDSHSNQPQHF	TGTGCCAGCAGTTCGGACAGTCATAGCAATCAGCCCCAGCATTTT
TRBV2	.	TRBJ2-1	few	CASSEWGSVRGQSSYNEQFF	TGTGCCAGCAGTGAATGGGGGTCCGTCCGGGGTCAGTCTAGTTACAATGAGCAGTTCTTC
TRBV19	.	TRBJ2-7	few	CASSIRGYPYEQYF	TGTGCCAGTAGTATTCGCGGGTACCCCTACGAGCAGTACTTC
TRBV2	.	TRBJ2-7	few	CASSEALDSSYEQYF	TGTGCCAGCAGTGAAGCGCTGGACAGCTCCTACGAGCAGTACTTC
TRBV6-1	.	TRBJ1-6	many	CASSEAGENSPLHF	TGTGCCAGCAGTGAAGCAGGGGAAAATTCACCCCTCCACTTT
TRBV7-9	.	TRBJ2-1	.	CASSLSWSSSSYNEQFF	TGTGCCAGCAGCTTAAGCTGGTCGTCAAGCTCCTACAATGAGCAGTTCTTC
TRBV6-2/TRBV6-3	.	TRBJ2-1	.	CASRPSGRSSYNEQFF	TGTGCCAGCAGACCCTCGGGACGGAGCTCCTACAATGAGCAGTTCTTC
TRBV30	.	TRBJ2-7	many	CAWSAGRVSYEQYF	TGTGCCTGGAGTGCGGGACGCGTCTCCTACGAGCAGTACTTC
TRBV6-1	.	TRBJ2-1	many	CASIPGGIINEQFF	TGTGCCAGCATCCCCGGAGGGATCATCAATGAGCAGTTCTTC
TRBV5-1	.	TRBJ1-1	many	CASSLEADEAFF	TGCGCCAGCAGCTTGGAAGCTGATGAAGCTTTCTTT
TRBV11-2	.	TRBJ2-7	many	CASSFWEGDSYEQYF	TGTGCCAGCAGCTTTTGGGAGGGGGACTCCTACGAGCAGTACTTC
TRBV24-1	TRBD1	TRBJ2-1	many	CATSDLGQDNEQFF	TGTGCCACCAGTGATTTGGGACAGGACAATGAGCAGTTCTTC
TRBV24-1	.	TRBJ2-1	.	CATSDALSPTWGEQFF	TGTGCCACCAGTGATGCGTTGTCACCTACTTGGGGTGAGCAGTTCTTC
TRBV16	.	TRBJ1-6	few	CASSQSVGNSPLHF	TGTGCCAGCAGCCAATCGGTCGGGAATTCACCCCTCCACTTT
TRBV27	.	TRBJ2-2	.	CASSDNGPGELFF	TGTGCCAGCAGTGACAACGGGCCCGGGGAGCTGTTTTTT
TRBV9	.	TRBJ2-7	.	CASSVAPRDPRGEQYF	TGTGCCAGCAGCGTTGCCCCAAGGGACCCCAGGGGCGAGCAGTACTTC
TRBV2	TRBD1	TRBJ2-7	.	CASSQGVTYEQYF	TGTGCCAGCAGCCAGGGGGTTACCTACGAGCAGTACTTC
TRBV11-3	TRBD2	TRBJ2-1	few	CASSLTSLAGYNEQFF	TGTGCCAGCAGCTTAACCTCGCTAGCGGGTTACAATGAGCAGTTCTTC
TRBV5-1	TRBD1	TRBJ2-5	few	CASSLGTVGTQYF	TGCGCCAGCAGCTTAGGGACAGTCGGGACCCAGTACTTC
TRBV28	.	TRBJ1-2	few	CASSWSKTANYGYTF	TGTGCCAGCAGTTGGAGTAAGACAGCTAACTATGGCTACACCTTC
TRBV6-1	.	TRBJ2-4	many	CASSVQGRSSKNIQYF	TGTGCCAGCAGTGTTCAGGGACGATCATCCAAAAACATTCAGTACTTC
TRBV10-1	.	TRBJ2-1	few	CASGDAPFQQFF	TGCGCCAGCGGTGACGCCCCTTTTCAGCAGTTCTTC
TRBV6-2/TRBV6-3	.	TRBJ2-3	few	CASSYSHEEGMAQYF	TGTGCCAGCAGTTACTCCCATGAGGAGGGGATGGCGCAGTATTTT
TRBV5-8	.	TRBJ1-5	many	CASSPAVAGQPQHF	TGTGCCAGCAGCCCCGCGGTCGCCGGGCAGCCCCAGCATTTT
TRBV20-1	.	TRBJ1-3	few	CSASADSGNTIYF	TGCAGTGCTAGCGCCGACTCTGGAAACACCATATATTTT
TRBV11-2	TRBD2	TRBJ2-7	many	CASSLGSSGLKLSSYEQYF	TGTGCCAGCAGCTTAGGTAGTAGCGGGCTAAAATTAAGCTCCTACGAGCAGTACTTC
TRBV29-1	.	TRBJ2-7	.	CSVELWERDEQYF	TGCAGCGTTGAACTCTGGGAGCGGGACGAGCAGTACTTC
TRBV7-3	TRBD1	TRBJ1-5	.	CASSSDRGAYQPQHF	TGTGCCAGCAGCTCGGACAGGGGGGCTTACCAGCCCCAGCATTTT
TRBV10-3	.	TRBJ1-2	.	CAISGDSGYGYTF	TGTGCCATCAGCGGGGACTCGGGCTATGGCTACACCTTC
TRBV4-1	TRBD2	TRBJ2-7	.	CASSPQRGALQQYF	TGCGCCAGCAGCCCCCAGCGGGGGGCTTTACAGCAGTACTTC
TRBV27	TRBD2	TRBJ2-3	many	CASSSMRAGGSDTQYF	TGTGCCAGCAGTTCCATGCGAGCGGGAGGGTCAGATACGCAGTATTTT
TRBV7-3	TRBD1	TRBJ1-1	.	CASSSPPDRSGYWNTEAFF	TGTGCCAGCAGCAGTCCCCCGGACAGGTCAGGATATTGGAACACTGAAGCTTTCTTT
TRBV24-1	TRBD1	TRBJ1-2	few	CATSESTLTGGEGGYTF	TGTGCCACCAGTGAATCCACCCTGACAGGGGGCGAAGGAGGCTACACCTTC
TRBV12-5	TRBD2	TRBJ2-7	many	CASGLEVAGRNEQYF	TGTGCTAGTGGTTTGGAAGTAGCGGGTAGAAACGAGCAGTACTTC
TRBV2	.	TRBJ2-7	many	CASRGHTDYEQYF	TGTGCCAGCCGCGGACACACGGACTACGAGCAGTACTTC
TRBV6-2/TRBV6-3	TRBD1	TRBJ1-2	many	CASSYSRTGSRGYTF	TGTGCCAGCAGTTACTCCAGGACAGGGTCTCGTGGCTACACCTTC
TRBV6-5	TRBD2	TRBJ2-7	.	CASSYLYHLAGTTYEQYF	TGTGCCAGCAGTTACCTATATCACCTAGCGGGAACGACCTACGAGCAGTACTTC
TRBV2	.	TRBJ1-5	few	CASTEGGRASQPQHF	TGTGCCAGCACCGAAGGCGGGCGGGCAAGCCAGCCCCAGCATTTT
TRBV7-2	.	TRBJ1-5	many	CASSSSGHSNQPQHF	TGTGCCAGCAGCTCCTCAGGACATAGCAATCAGCCCCAGCATTTT